Each of the 26 T cell receptor beta chains below was sequenced from the same sample in a study of blood T cell repertoires in COVID-19. Sequenced by immunoSEQ multiplex PCR; TCRdb stores in-frame clones only, minus some. The sample has 77,000 or so clones; about 74% are singletons. The material sequenced was peripheral blood. The receptors here all came from a human donor with acute or convalescent COVID-19. The donor label of this sample is uncertain.

The chain combines TRBV28 with TRBJ2-7, with D possibly being TRBD1 (6 bases). Germline values: CDR1 MDHEN, CDR2 SYDVKM. CDR3 size: 14 residues. V dropped 7 bases and J dropped 8 bases, with 21 bases sitting between them. DNA of the CDR3: TGTGCCAGCACCCAACGGGACACTCCTCAGAAGCAGTACGTC. Protein sequence: CASTQRDTPQKQYV.

As for this clone: Other DNA sequences from this sample encode an identical CDR3 as well. V gene TRBV30 combines with J gene TRBJ1-6; D ambiguous. This CDR3 spans 15 amino acids. CDR1 GTSNPN and CDR2 SVGIG come from the germline V gene (reference sequence). V lost 0 bases and J lost 0, with 6 bases in between. The CDR3 DNA is TGTGCCTGGAGTGTAGGGAGCTCCTATAATTCACCCCTCCACTTT. Its translation: CAWSVGSSYNSPLHF.

The chain carries TRBV5-4 and TRBJ2-7; 8 bases fit TRBD1. The germline V gene encodes CDR1 SGHNT and CDR2 YYREEE (reference sequence). V was clipped by 0 bases and J by 2 bases; unmatched bases: 7. This CDR3 comprises 16 residues. The CDR3 DNA follows: TGTGCCAGCAGCTTGGGGGGGACAGGTGGGGCCTACGAGCAGTACTTC. This sequence encodes CASSLGGTGGAYEQYF. Together with reference TRBV5-4 and TRBJ2-7, the CDR3 gives the full variable domain: ETGVTQSPTHLIKTRGQQVTLRCSSQSGHNTVSWYQQALGQGPQFIFQYYREEENGRGNFPPRFSGLQFPNYSSELNVNALELDDSALYLCASSLGGTGGAYEQYFGPGTRLTVT.

In this sample, this clone turned up a few times. The chain carries TRBV28 and TRBJ1-2, with D maybe TRBD1 (6 bases). The V end lost 2 bases, the J end lost 8 bases, and 12 bases lay between the germline ends. Germline CDR1 and CDR2: MDHEN and SYDVKM. The CDR3 length is 13 residues. The CDR3 bases are TGTGCCAGCAGTTTAGAGCAGGGGACGGGCTACACCTTC. Protein product: CASSLEQGTGYTF.

This clone showed up just once. This chain joins TRBV10-3 and TRBJ2-5, with 7 positions matching TRBD2. This CDR3 has 16 amino acids. V was pared by 0 bases and J by 5 bases, with 9 bases of the junction left unmatched. The germline V gene encodes CDR1 ENHRY and CDR2 SYGVKD. CDR3 region: CAISESGFAGAETQYF. The CDR3 DNA reads as TGTGCCATCAGTGAGTCGGGATTCGCGGGAGCGGAGACCCAGTACTTC.

The chain uses TRBV28 and TRBJ1-1; maybe TRBD1 (6 bases). V lost 3 bases to trimming and J lost 1 base, with 12 bases between them. Germline CDR1 MDHEN, CDR2 SYDVKM. CDR3 length equals 15 residues. The CDR3 loop is CASSLLGRGNTEAFF. Here the CDR3 DNA reads TGTGCCAGCAGTTTGTTGGGCAGGGGGAACACTGAAGCTTTCTTT. The entire variable domain, with the rest obtained from reference TRBV28 and TRBJ1-1, is as follows: DVKVTQSSRYLVKRTGEKVFLECVQDMDHENMFWYRQDPGLGLRLIYFSYDVKMKEKGDIPEGYSVSREKKERFSLILESASTNQTSMYLCASSLLGRGNTEAFFGQGTRLTVV.

V usage is TRBV9 and J usage is TRBJ1-4; 7 nucleotides line up with TRBD1. With 3 bases clipped from V and 10 bases from J, the junction kept 15 bases outside the gene matches. The germline gives CDR1 SGDLS, CDR2 YYNGEE. The CDR3 runs 16 residues. In nucleotides, the CDR3 is TGTGCCAGCAGCGCAAGGGGACAGCTGGGGTCTGGAAAACTGTTTTTT. It translates to CASSARGQLGSGKLFF.

The chain carries TRBV18 and TRBJ2-7; D not certain. V was cut by 2 bases and J by 2 bases, with 10 bases left in between. The CDR3 has 14 amino acids. CDR1 is KGHSH, CDR2 LQKENI, per germline. CDR3 in DNA: TGTGCCAGCTCACCAGAGCCCAAACCCTACGAGCAGTACGTC. It codes for CASSPEPKPYEQYV.

The chain couples TRBV11-2 to TRBJ2-2; 9 bases align to TRBD2. The CDR3 is 16 amino acids. The germline CDR1 and CDR2 sequences are SGHAT and FQNNGV. The V segment lost 5 bases and the J segment 3 bases; nucleotides outside the gene matches: 7. CDR3 nucleotides: TGTGCCAGCAGCCTCAGCGGGGGGTGGGACACCGGGGAGCTGTTTTTT. The encoded protein is CASSLSGGWDTGELFF.

The DNA of the CDR3 is TGTGCCAGCAGCTTAGCGACTAGCGGCCCATACAATGAGCAGTTCTTC. It yields the protein CASSLATSGPYNEQFF. V is TRBV7-6 and J is TRBJ2-1, with 9 bases fitting TRBD2. Trimming at V came to 0 bases and at J to 4 bases, leaving 4 bases not matched to a gene. CDR3 length: 16 residues. CDR1 and CDR2 (germline): SGHVS, FNYEAQ.

This sequence joins TRBV2 and TRBJ1-3, with TRBD1 as a possible D gene (6 bases). Per germline, CDR1 SNHLY and CDR2 FYNNEI. Trimming removed 6 bases at V and 1 base at J, with 10 bases between. CDR3 length: 14 amino acids. CDR3 amino acids: CASRPQGSGNTIYF. In DNA form, the CDR3 reads TGTGCCAGCAGACCACAGGGATCTGGAAACACCATATATTTT. Together with reference TRBV2 and TRBJ1-3, the CDR3 gives the full variable domain: EPEVTQTPSHQVTQMGQEVILRCVPISNHLYFYWYRQILGQKVEFLVSFYNNEISEKSEIFDDQFSVERPDGSNFTLKIRSTKLEDSAMYFCASRPQGSGNTIYFGEGSWLTVV.

Within the sample, this clone is medium-sized. The V call is TRBV7-9, the J call TRBJ1-1; no firm D call. From germline, CDR1 is SEHNR and CDR2 FQNEAQ (reference sequence). V lost 2 bases and J 6 bases, leaving 10 bases between the germline ends. The CDR3 is made up of 13 amino acids. As DNA, the CDR3 is TGTGCCAGCAGCTTACATAAAAGCTCTGAAGCTTTCTTT. Translated, it gives CASSLHKSSEAFF.

V is TRBV5-1 and J is TRBJ2-3; 9 positions match TRBD2. The J segment lost 4 bases and the V segment lost 0 bases, leaving 9 bases of the junction unmatched. In germline, CDR1 is SGHRS, CDR2 YFSETQ. The CDR3 contains 17 residues. The CDR3 DNA is TGCGCCAGCAGCTTGGGTGGCGGGGGGGCCGGAGCAGATACGCAGTATTTT. Residues: CASSLGGGGAGADTQYF.

The chain is built from TRBV30 and TRBJ2-1; maybe TRBD2 (5 bases). The CDR3 runs to 14 residues. V was clipped by 2 bases and J by 0 bases, with 8 bases between them. Looked up from germline, CDR1 is GTSNPN and CDR2 is SVGIG (reference sequence). The DNA of the CDR3 is TGTGCCTGGAGTTTGGGGAGCTCCTACAATGAGCAGTTCTTC. Translated, it gives CAWSLGSSYNEQFF.

The gene calls are TRBV19 and TRBJ2-1; 11 bases agree with TRBD1. The CDR3 has 17 residues. V trimming: 5 bases; J trimming: 7 bases; junction bases outside the gene matches: 13. Germline V lookup: CDR1 LNHDA, CDR2 SQIVND (reference sequence). The CDR3 protein is CASSLGQGGILRNEQFF. The CDR3 DNA is TGTGCCAGTAGTTTGGGACAGGGGGGGATTTTAAGGAATGAGCAGTTCTTC. The full variable domain, its missing parts supplied by reference TRBV19 and TRBJ2-1, is DGGITQSPKYLFRKEGQNVTLSCEQNLNHDAMYWYRQDPGQGLRLIYYSQIVNDFQKGDIAEGYSVSREKKESFPLTVTSAQKNPTAFYLCASSLGQGGILRNEQFFGPGTRLTVL.

This clone has only a few counts. The chain carries TRBV6-5 and TRBJ1-4, with a possible D match to TRBD1 (5 bases). The germline V and J ends were trimmed by 2 bases and 10 bases, with 17 bases remaining between them. This CDR3 contains 15 residues. Germline assignment: CDR1 MNHEY and CDR2 SVGAGI. In nucleotides, the CDR3 is TGTGCCAGCAGTTACCTCCCGGAGGGGATTGGAAAACTGTTTTTT. Translated, it gives CASSYLPEGIGKLFF.

This sequence joins TRBV6-1 and TRBJ1-1, with D hard to call. Germline-derived CDR1 and CDR2 are MNHNS and SASEGT. The CDR3 length is 16 residues. Trimming shortened V by 4 bases and J by 5 bases, and 20 bases separated the two germline ends. The CDR3 DNA sequence: TGTGCCAGCAGTGTCGATTCCATGACAAGCCGGACTGAAGCTTTCTTT. Protein sequence: CASSVDSMTSRTEAFF.

On this clone itself: One junction end does not reproduce the germline sequence, and a read error may be involved. The chain recombines TRBV24-1 with TRBJ2-3; the D gene is possibly TRBD1 (6 bases). Per germline, CDR1 KGHDR and CDR2 SFDVKD. The CDR3 has 12 residues. The CDR3 spells CATSENSGTRAF. CDR3 nucleotides: TGTGCCACCAGTGAAAATTCCGGGACAAGGGCTTTT.

This clone was seen just once. The V and J genes are TRBV5-4 and TRBJ2-3; D is perhaps TRBD1 (5 bases). Trimming left V 0 bases short and J 1 base short, with 6 bases between. The germline gives CDR1 SGHNT, CDR2 YYREEE (reference sequence). This CDR3 region has 14 residues. CDR3 nucleotides: TGTGCCAGCAGCTTGGAACAGGGCACAGATACGCAGTATTTT. This gives the protein CASSLEQGTDTQYF.

The chain couples TRBV5-4 to TRBJ2-1, with 9 bases aligning to TRBD1. The CDR3 is 15 residues long. J lost 4 bases, V lost 4 bases, and 6 bases had no gene match. CDR1 is SGHNT and CDR2 is YYREEE in the germline V gene (reference sequence). The CDR3 loop is CASSAQGAGYNEQFF. In DNA form, the CDR3 reads TGTGCCAGCAGCGCACAGGGGGCGGGGTACAATGAGCAGTTCTTC.

CDR3 region: CASRSRAGQFNSPLHF. The CDR3 nucleotides read TGTGCCAGCAGGTCCCGCGCCGGACAGTTCAATTCACCCCTCCACTTT. V is TRBV7-2 and J is TRBJ1-6; a weak D match, TRBD1 (6 bases). Germline V gives CDR1 SGHTA, CDR2 FQGNSA. The CDR3 runs to 16 residues. V was trimmed by 6 bases and J by 7 bases, leaving 19 bases between them.

The rearrangement uses TRBV7-2 and TRBJ2-2; 11 nucleotides line up with TRBD2. Germline values: CDR1 SGHTA, CDR2 FQGNSA. There are 16 residues in the CDR3. The V segment lost 5 bases and the J segment 5 bases; nucleotides outside the gene matches: 7. DNA for the CDR3: TGTGCCAGCAGCATCACTAGCGGGAGTGGGACCGGGGAGCTGTTTTTT. This codes for CASSITSGSGTGELFF.

This chain joins TRBV21-1 and TRBJ2-7; the D segment call TRBD2 is taken from the table without a DNA check. TRBV21-1 is listed as a pseudogene. The CDR3 length is 16 residues. CDR3 bases: TGTGCCAGCAGCCAAAGGAGTGCGGGGGGGCCCTACGAGCAGTACGTC. Its translation is CASSQRSAGGPYEQYV.

The chain combines TRBV6-2 or TRBV6-3 with TRBJ2-3; 12 bases are shared with TRBD2. Germline lookup yields CDR1 MNHEY and CDR2 SVGEGT. This CDR3 is 18 amino acids long. Losses at the gene ends were 5 bases for V and 6 bases for J; bases not matched to a gene: 15. The CDR3 protein is CASSLLAGGPGRSDTQYF. DNA of the CDR3: TGTGCCAGCAGTCTTCTAGCGGGAGGGCCGGGAAGGAGTGATACGCAGTATTTT.

The table lists this clone with a count of one. The gene calls are TRBV30 and TRBJ2-7, with no clear D. This CDR3 comprises 13 residues. V was pared by 0 bases and J by 2 bases, with 8 bases between. CDR1 and CDR2 (germline): GTSNPN, SVGIG (reference sequence). CDR3 sequence reads: CAWSVSSPYEQYF. The CDR3 nucleotides read TGTGCCTGGAGTGTCTCCTCCCCCTACGAGCAGTACTTC.

This chain joins TRBV5-6 and TRBJ2-1; TRBD2 agrees at 7 bases. There are 13 residues in the CDR3. CDR1 is SGHDT and CDR2 is YYEEEE in the germline V gene. After removal of 4 bases from V and 8 bases from J, the junction contained 6 bases not matched to a gene. This CDR3 is CASSPGTTDEQFF. CDR3 nucleotides: TGTGCCAGCAGCCCCGGGACTACCGATGAGCAGTTCTTC.